This TCR beta chain was obtained from a study of siplizumab effects on memory and regulatory T cells. Sequenced by immunoSEQ multiplex PCR; TCRdb stores in-frame clones only, minus some. The sample yields approximately 100,000 clones, roughly 92% seen once. Germline values: CDR1 KGHSH, CDR2 LQKENI. The length of the CDR3 is 13 residues. Trimming removed 3 bases at V and 5 bases at J, with 11 bases between. This clone occurred once. The V and J genes are TRBV18 and TRBJ2-7, with a weak D call TRBD2 (5 bases). This clonotype was obtained from a human donor in good health. The sample was Tregs sorted from blood. The CDR3 loop reads CASSPVGSHEQYF. CDR3 in DNA: TGTGCCAGCTCACCTGTAGGGAGCCACGAGCAGTACTTC.